Listed here are 30 T cell receptor beta chains from one sample, sequenced in a study of cytomegalovirus exposure and HLA in healthy donors. Primers: 60 Vbeta forward and 13 Jbeta reverse. TCRdb's table, derived via immunoSEQ multiplex PCR, lists solely in-frame clones and lacks some. The sample yields about 120,000 clones, around 78% seen once. The sequenced sample was PBMCs. The origin of the receptors is a woman in her thirties in good health and CMV-seropositive.

CDR3 loop: CASSQEYPTGDNLQYF. DNA of the CDR3: TGCGCCAGCAGCCAAGAGTATCCGACCGGGGACAACCTACAGTATTTT. This chain links TRBV4-3 with TRBJ2-3; D is possibly TRBD1 (6 bases). This CDR3 spans 16 amino acids. Germline lookup yields CDR1 LGHNA and CDR2 YSLEER. V dropped 0 bases and J dropped 12 bases, with 22 bases sitting between them.

This clone showed up just once. The rearrangement uses TRBV7-2 and TRBJ2-7, with D tentatively TRBD1 (6 bases). Trimming took off 4 bases at V and 0 bases at J, with 19 bases between the two ends. There are 17 residues in the CDR3. Germline V gives CDR1 SGHTA, CDR2 FQGNSA. CDR3 sequence (DNA): TGTGCCAGCAGCTCGGTGATTTCTAGGGGGTTCTCCTACGAGCAGTACTTC. Its translation is CASSSVISRGFSYEQYF. Full variable domain (rest looked up from reference TRBV7-2 and TRBJ2-7): GAGVSQSPSNKVTEKGKDVELRCDPISGHTALYWYRQSLGQGLEFLIYFQGNSAPDKSGLPSDRFSAERTGGSVSTLTIQRTQQEDSAVYLCASSSVISRGFSYEQYFGPGTRLTVT.

The CDR3 DNA sequence: TGTGCCAGTAGTGCCCAGCGGGGGGGAACAGATACGCAGTATTTT. This codes for CASSAQRGGTDTQYF. The chain combines TRBV19 with TRBJ2-3, with TRBD2 matching over 10 bases. CDR3 size: 15 residues. CDR1 is LNHDA and CDR2 is SQIVND in the germline V gene (reference sequence). With V trimmed by 5 bases and J by 3 bases, 5 bases remained unmatched.

J is TRBJ1-1 and V is TRBV5-1, with D maybe TRBD1 (5 bases). The V and J ends lost 2 bases and 4 bases respectively, with 9 bases between them. This CDR3 region has 13 residues. CDR1 is SGHRS and CDR2 is YFSETQ in the germline V gene. CDR3 DNA sequence: TGCGCCAGCAGCTTCGCCGGGGGCACTGAAGCTTTCTTT. Encoded protein: CASSFAGGTEAFF.

The V gene is TRBV7-2, the J gene TRBJ1-2, with 7 bases that match TRBD1. CDR1 and CDR2 from the germline V gene are SGHTA and FQGNSA. The CDR3 consists of 15 residues. The V and J ends lost 5 bases and 7 bases, in that order; junction bases with no gene match: 13. This CDR3 is CASSPGGRPSGGYTF. For the CDR3, the DNA is TGTGCCAGCAGCCCAGGGGGACGGCCGTCCGGTGGCTACACCTTC.

This clone appeared a few times. This rearrangement joins TRBV7-9 to TRBJ1-6; TRBD1 matches 9 bases. V was pared by 5 bases and J by 10 bases, with 6 bases of the junction left unmatched. This CDR3 region has 14 residues. Germline CDR1 reads SEHNR; CDR2 reads FQNEAQ (reference sequence). Here the CDR3 reads CASSLQGAESPLHF. The CDR3 region has the DNA TGTGCCAGCAGCCTACAGGGGGCAGAATCACCCCTCCACTTT.

V is TRBV28 and J is TRBJ1-4; D is undetermined. V gave up 10 bases and J gave up 8 bases, with 8 bases separating them. The CDR3 length is 10 residues. Germline V CDR1 and CDR2: MDHEN, SYDVKM. In DNA, the CDR3 is TGTGCCACCTCGTCGGAAAAACTGTTTTTT. Encoded protein: CATSSEKLFF.

The gene calls are TRBV25-1 and TRBJ2-5; unclear D gene. CDR1 is MGHDK and CDR2 is SYGVNS in the germline V gene. The V and J ends lost 5 bases and 5 bases respectively, with 12 bases between them. The length of the CDR3 is 13 residues. CDR3: CASSFTPTETQYF. In DNA form, the CDR3 reads TGTGCCAGCAGTTTCACACCAACGGAGACCCAGTACTTC.

The V gene is TRBV6-5, the J gene TRBJ1-5; D possibly corresponds to TRBD1 (5 bases). The CDR3 is made up of 14 amino acids. Trimming took 4 bases from V and 6 from J, leaving 13 bases between them. Germline values: CDR1 MNHEY, CDR2 SVGAGI. Here the CDR3 DNA reads TGTGCCAGCAGTTTTCAGGGTAGGGGTCAGCCCCAGCATTTT. Translation gives CASSFQGRGQPQHF.

V and J are TRBV10-3 and TRBJ2-3; 15 positions agree with TRBD2. CDR3 length: 16 residues. CDR1 is ENHRY, CDR2 SYGVKD, per germline. Trimming at V came to 8 bases and at J to 2 bases, leaving 5 bases not matched to a gene. The CDR3 sequence is CAIGGTSGGTTDTQYF. The DNA for the CDR3 is TGTGCCATCGGGGGGACTAGCGGGGGGACCACAGATACGCAGTATTTT.

The V call is TRBV7-9, the J call TRBJ2-5; D possibly corresponds to TRBD1 (5 bases). This CDR3 spans 15 amino acids. CDR1 and CDR2 from the germline V gene are SEHNR and FQNEAQ (reference sequence). Trimming removed 5 bases at V and 4 bases at J, with 17 bases between. CDR3 sequence (DNA): TGTGCCAGCAGCCCGACTCAGGGAAGCTTAGAGACCCAGTACTTC. It encodes CASSPTQGSLETQYF.

The rearrangement links TRBV7-2 to TRBJ1-2; D ambiguous. The V end lost 1 base, the J end lost 3 bases, and 9 bases lay between the germline ends. The CDR3 sequence is 14 residues long. Germline V gives CDR1 SGHTA, CDR2 FQGNSA. CDR3: CASSLGGVDYGYTF. The CDR3 nucleotides are TGTGCCAGCAGCTTAGGGGGAGTCGACTATGGCTACACCTTC.

J is TRBJ2-5 and V is TRBV5-1; TRBD1 aligns across 8 bases. The CDR3 runs 14 residues. With V trimmed by 4 bases and J by 4 bases, 6 bases remained unmatched. Germline-derived CDR1 and CDR2 are SGHRS and YFSETQ. CDR3 protein: CASSPDRGGETQYF. DNA for the CDR3: TGCGCCAGCAGCCCCGACAGGGGAGGAGAGACCCAGTACTTC.

This chain links TRBV6-6 with TRBJ1-1; 11 bases are shared with TRBD1. V lost 8 bases, J lost 6 bases, and 5 bases stayed unmatched. The CDR3 has 13 residues. CDR1 MNHNY and CDR2 SVGAGI come from the germline V gene (reference sequence). The CDR3 protein is CASVKDRGPEAFF. The CDR3 nucleotides read TGTGCCAGCGTTAAGGACAGGGGGCCTGAAGCTTTCTTT.

The V and J genes are TRBV6-1 and TRBJ2-3; 8 bases align to TRBD1. CDR1 and CDR2 from the germline V gene are MNHNS and SASEGT. Losses at the gene ends were 8 bases for V and 2 bases for J; bases not matched to a gene: 9. This CDR3 contains 15 residues. The CDR3: CASVVAGGFTDTQYF. The CDR3 nucleotides read TGTGCCAGCGTTGTTGCAGGGGGCTTCACAGATACGCAGTATTTT.

This clone has more than one count but fewer than ten. Written as DNA, the CDR3 is TGTGCCAGCAGGACCTCGGGGGACTCCTACGAGCAGTACTTC. Translated: CASRTSGDSYEQYF. V is TRBV6-5 and J is TRBJ2-7, with D possibly matching TRBD2 (6 bases). Trimming pared 6 bases from V and 0 bases from J, leaving 12 bases between. The CDR3 extends over 14 amino acids. Germline CDR1 MNHEY, CDR2 SVGAGI.

Concerning this clone itself: One end of the junction is discordant with germline, which a read error may explain. This chain connects TRBV7-9 to TRBJ2-5; the D gene is possibly TRBD2 (7 bases). Germline values: CDR1 SEHNR, CDR2 FQNEAQ (reference sequence). The CDR3 sequence is 16 residues long. Here the CDR3 reads CSSSLVRGGGIETQYF. The CDR3, as DNA: TGTTCCAGCAGCTTAGTGAGGGGGGGTGGTATAGAGACCCAGTACTTC.

The chain uses TRBV7-3 and TRBJ1-6; D unresolved. Germline V gene lookup returns CDR1 SGHTA and CDR2 FQGTGA. Trimming pared 5 bases from V and 9 bases from J, leaving 14 bases between. The CDR3 is 14 residues long. The CDR3 DNA is TGTGCCAGCAGCGCGGTGGGTAGTGGTTCACCCCTCCACTTT. It yields the protein CASSAVGSGSPLHF.

This clone is a singleton in its sample. The rearrangement uses TRBV7-2 and TRBJ1-5; D is uncertain. Germline V gives CDR1 SGHTA, CDR2 FQGNSA. The CDR3 covers 12 residues. V was pared by 3 bases and J by 6 bases, with 6 bases between. DNA of the CDR3: TGTGCCAGCAGCTTTTTGGCTCAGCCCCAGCATTTT. This translates into CASSFLAQPQHF. The full variable domain, with the rest looked up from reference TRBV7-2 and TRBJ1-5, is GAGVSQSPSNKVTEKGKDVELRCDPISGHTALYWYRQSLGQGLEFLIYFQGNSAPDKSGLPSDRFSAERTGGSVSTLTIQRTQQEDSAVYLCASSFLAQPQHFGDGTRLSIL.

The J gene is TRBJ1-1, the V gene TRBV13; 7 positions agree with TRBD1. CDR3 length: 15 amino acids. CDR1 is PRHDT, CDR2 FYEKMQ, per germline (reference sequence). Trimming took 5 bases from V and 0 from J; bases not matched to a gene: 6. CDR3 region: CASSPGDRLNTEAFF. As DNA, the CDR3 is TGTGCCAGCAGCCCTGGGGACAGATTGAACACTGAAGCTTTCTTT.

This clone was detected only once. This chain uses TRBV12-5 with TRBJ2-2; maybe TRBD1 (6 bases). There are 14 residues in the CDR3. CDR1 LGHNT and CDR2 FRNRAP come from the germline V gene. Trimming took 9 bases from V and 3 from J, leaving 14 bases between them. CDR3: CARETNRDTGELFF. DNA of the CDR3: TGTGCTAGAGAAACCAACAGGGACACCGGGGAGCTGTTTTTT. Full variable domain (remainder filled in from reference TRBV12-5 and TRBJ2-2): DARVTQTPRHKVTEMGQEVTMRCQPILGHNTVFWYRQTMMQGLELLAYFRNRAPLDDSGMPKDRFSAEMPDATLATLKIQPSEPRDSAVYFCARETNRDTGELFFGEGSRLTVL.

V gene TRBV4-3 combines with J gene TRBJ2-1, with 7 bases lining up with TRBD1. The germline gives CDR1 LGHNA, CDR2 YSLEER. CDR3 size: 14 residues. The V segment lost 3 bases and the J segment 4 bases; nucleotides outside the gene matches: 3. This CDR3 reads CASSHTGAYNEQFF. The DNA for the CDR3 is TGCGCCAGCAGCCATACAGGGGCTTACAATGAGCAGTTCTTC.

The J gene is TRBJ1-6, the V gene TRBV9, with D unclear. The CDR3 loop spans 16 amino acids. CDR1 is SGDLS and CDR2 is YYNGEE in the germline V gene. Trimming took 4 bases from V and 10 from J, leaving 21 bases between them. The DNA for the CDR3 is TGTGCCAGCAGCCCCGTGGGCGTGTCAGAGAGCTCACCCCTCCACTTT. Protein product: CASSPVGVSESSPLHF.

The chain combines TRBV5-4 with TRBJ2-3; D ambiguous. The CDR3 sequence is 15 residues long. The germline V gene has CDR1 SGHNT and CDR2 YYREEE (reference sequence). Trimming stripped 0 bases from V and 0 bases from J, with 8 bases between. The DNA of the CDR3 is TGTGCCAGCAGCTTGGCTAAACTTAGCACAGATACGCAGTATTTT. Protein: CASSLAKLSTDTQYF. The entire variable domain, with the rest obtained from reference TRBV5-4 and TRBJ2-3, is as follows: ETGVTQSPTHLIKTRGQQVTLRCSSQSGHNTVSWYQQALGQGPQFIFQYYREEENGRGNFPPRFSGLQFPNYSSELNVNALELDDSALYLCASSLAKLSTDTQYFGPGTRLTVL.

The chain is built from TRBV7-2 and TRBJ1-3, with unresolved D. V lost 3 bases and J 0 bases, leaving 15 bases between the germline ends. Germline CDR1 SGHTA, CDR2 FQGNSA. The CDR3 extends over 17 amino acids. This CDR3 is CASSLEAGYFSGNTIYF. CDR3 sequence (DNA): TGTGCCAGCAGCTTGGAGGCAGGCTACTTCTCTGGAAACACCATATATTTT.

This clone was seen more than once but under ten times. The chain has TRBV5-4 and TRBJ2-2; no clear D gene. Trimming pared 0 bases from V and 1 base from J, leaving 7 bases between. This CDR3 has 15 residues. CDR1 and CDR2 from the germline V gene are SGHNT and YYREEE (reference sequence). In nucleotides, the CDR3 is TGTGCCAGCAGCTTGGCCGGGTGGAACACCGGGGAGCTGTTTTTT. It codes for CASSLAGWNTGELFF.

The V and J genes are TRBV2 and TRBJ2-2; D unclear. This CDR3 contains 12 residues. The germline V gene has CDR1 SNHLY and CDR2 FYNNEI. Trimming stripped 6 bases from V and 2 bases from J, with 4 bases between. Here the CDR3 reads CASSQNTGELFF. As DNA, the CDR3 is TGTGCCAGCAGCCAAAACACCGGGGAGCTGTTTTTT.

CDR3 residues: CASSSPGQGPMNTEAFF. CDR3 nucleotides: TGTGCCAGCAGCTCACCGGGACAGGGGCCTATGAACACTGAAGCTTTCTTT. The chain links TRBV7-6 to TRBJ1-1; 10 bases match TRBD1. The junction had 8 bases not matched to a gene; V was cut back by 4 bases and J by 0 bases. The V gene's germline CDR1 is SGHVS and CDR2 FNYEAQ. The CDR3 contains 17 residues.

The V and J genes are TRBV23-1 and TRBJ2-7, with TRBD1 identical over 7 bases. TRBV23-1 is filed as an ORF, its function uncertain. Trimming at V came to 4 bases and at J to 4 bases, leaving 13 bases not matched to a gene. This CDR3 is built from 16 residues. The CDR3 DNA is TGCGCCAGCAGTCTAAATGTAGGGACAGAAAAATACGAGCAGTACTTC. This sequence encodes CASSLNVGTEKYEQYF.

This chain connects TRBV6-1 to TRBJ1-5, with D perhaps matching TRBD1 (6 bases). The CDR3 covers 14 residues. The V gene's germline CDR1 is MNHNS and CDR2 SASEGT. V was trimmed by 6 bases and J by 6 bases, leaving 15 bases between them. CDR3: CASSYYRGSQPQHF. The CDR3 nucleotides read TGTGCCAGCAGCTATTATAGGGGGAGTCAGCCCCAGCATTTT.